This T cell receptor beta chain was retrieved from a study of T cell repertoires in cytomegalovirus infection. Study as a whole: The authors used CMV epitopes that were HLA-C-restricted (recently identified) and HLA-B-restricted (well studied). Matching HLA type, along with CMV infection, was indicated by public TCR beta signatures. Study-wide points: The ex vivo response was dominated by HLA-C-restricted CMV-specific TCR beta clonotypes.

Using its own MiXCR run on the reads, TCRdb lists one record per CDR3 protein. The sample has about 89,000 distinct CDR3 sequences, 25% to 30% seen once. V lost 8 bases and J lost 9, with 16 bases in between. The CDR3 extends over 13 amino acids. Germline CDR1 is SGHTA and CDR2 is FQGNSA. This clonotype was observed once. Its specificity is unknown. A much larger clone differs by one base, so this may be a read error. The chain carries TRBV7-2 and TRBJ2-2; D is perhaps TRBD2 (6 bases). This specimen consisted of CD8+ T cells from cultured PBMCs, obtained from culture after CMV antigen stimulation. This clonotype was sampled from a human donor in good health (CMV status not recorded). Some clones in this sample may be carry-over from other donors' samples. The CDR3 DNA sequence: TGTGCCAGCGGATACAGCGGGTCCAGGGAGCTGTTTTTT. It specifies CASGYSGSRELFF.